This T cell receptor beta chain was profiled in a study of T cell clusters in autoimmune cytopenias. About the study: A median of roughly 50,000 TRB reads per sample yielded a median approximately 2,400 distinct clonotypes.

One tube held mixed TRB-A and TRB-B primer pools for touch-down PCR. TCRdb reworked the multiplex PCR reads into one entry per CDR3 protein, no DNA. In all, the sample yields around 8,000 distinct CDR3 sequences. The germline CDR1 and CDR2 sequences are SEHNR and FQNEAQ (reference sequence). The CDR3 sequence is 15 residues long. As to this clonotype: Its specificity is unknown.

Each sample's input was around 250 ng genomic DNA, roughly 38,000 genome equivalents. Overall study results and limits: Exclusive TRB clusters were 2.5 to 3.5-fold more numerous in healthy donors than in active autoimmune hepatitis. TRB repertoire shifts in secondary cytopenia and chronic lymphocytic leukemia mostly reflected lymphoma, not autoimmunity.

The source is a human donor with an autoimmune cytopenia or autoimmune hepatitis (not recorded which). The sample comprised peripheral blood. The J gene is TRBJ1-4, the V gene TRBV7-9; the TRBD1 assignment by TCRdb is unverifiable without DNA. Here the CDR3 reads CASSSGGPRGEKLFF.